The source of this T cell receptor beta chain is a study of T-cell memory formation after mild COVID-19. General study findings and limits: Mainly CM and EM harbored the contracting CD4+ clones; mainly EMRA harbored the CD8+ ones. Later expanders leaned CD4+, whereas day 15 to 85 contracting clones were balanced CD4/CD8.

A remark on this clonotype: Its specificity is unknown.

TCRdb redid the calling of the 5' RACE reads with MiXCR, one entry per CDR3 protein. The table has approximately 490,000 distinct CDR3 sequences, 20% seen once. The specimen sequenced was PBMCs or a T cell subset sorted from them (not recorded which). The TCR originated in an adult woman who had mild COVID-19 (a few samples of this study predate the infection). Cell type and time point are not known.

This CDR3 is CASSGQGSRGYTF. DNA for the CDR3: TGTGCCAGCAGTGGACAGGGGTCGCGGGGCTACACCTTC. This rearrangement joins TRBV6-4 to TRBJ1-2, with 8 nucleotides matching TRBD1. The trim removed 4 bases at V and 8 bases at J, leaving 6 bases unmatched. The CDR3 has 13 residues. Germline V gene lookup returns CDR1 MRHNA and CDR2 SNTAGT.